The clone carrying this TCR beta chain was detected once. From germline, CDR1 is SGHTA and CDR2 FQGNSA. The CDR3 has 15 amino acids. V trimming: 4 bases; J trimming: 9 bases; junction bases outside the gene matches: 14. From RNA transcripts, TCR beta CDR3 regions were amplified. In the first-round RT-PCR of the TCR CDR3, the HTBI primer set was used. MiXCR, run by TCRdb on the multiplex PCR reads, gives a single entry per CDR3 protein. The sample has 300,000 to 450,000 distinct CDR3 sequences, approximately 25% seen once. This sample stems from a study of T cells in Graves' hyperthyroidism and ophthalmopathy. Overall study: Upon initial diagnosis and before any treatment, peripheral blood was collected.

Subjects aged 18 to 65 presented with newly diagnosed hyperthyroidism of less than 2 months' duration. This receptor was obtained from a man aged 50 or older with Graves' hyperthyroidism. The sequenced sample was blood. This rearrangement joins TRBV7-2 to TRBJ2-7, with TRBD1 identical over 8 bases. The CDR3 here is CASSSSPGQAGVQYF. The CDR3 coding sequence is TGTGCCAGCAGCTCTAGTCCGGGACAGGCTGGTGTGCAGTACTTC.